This TCR beta chain emerged from a study of response to subunit inactivated influenza vaccine. One entry per CDR3 protein results from TCRdb running MiXCR on the RT-PCR reads. This sample carries 200,000 to 250,000 distinct CDR3 sequences, over 9% of them seen once, and the ten largest clones take more than 7%. In this sample, this clonotype turned up many times. No antigen is known for it. Germline CDR1 is LGHDT and CDR2 is YNNKEL (reference sequence). The V end lost 1 base, the J end lost 0 bases, and 7 bases lay between the germline ends. The CDR3 is 14 residues long. General observations from the study: Authors suggested each seasonal flu vaccination may recruit only limited numbers of new T cells.

The chain joins TRBV3-1 to TRBJ2-7; possibly TRBD2 for D (6 bases). The TCR comes from a man in his fifties or sixties who received an inactivated influenza vaccine. This specimen was non-naive T cells sorted from PBMCs, taken roughly 2 weeks before vaccination. The CDR3 region has the DNA TGTGCCAGCAGCCAAGCGGGAGACTCCTACGAGCAGTACTTC. It codes for CASSQAGDSYEQYF.